The rows below give T cell receptor beta chains drawn from one sample of a study of regulatory T cells in long-lasting Graves disease. TCRdb re-derived calls from the multiplex PCR reads in MiXCR, one entry per CDR3 protein. Here the sample spans 320,000 or so distinct CDR3 sequences, 15% to 20% being singletons. Sample: peripheral blood mononuclear cells (PBMCs), taken at new diagnosis, from a patient treated with antithyroid drugs. These receptors originate from a female donor with Graves disease. Each CDR3 is given with its conserved first and last residue. Each record gives: clone size, V gene, D gene, CDR3 length, J gene, CDR3 protein, CDR3 DNA. The D gene is left open where the match is weak. A clone size is listed for some rows: how often the clone was seen (once, few, many), or a class if it is expanded.

-	TRBV28	TRBD1	17	TRBJ1-5	CASKSGTGWENNQPQHF	TGTGCCAGCAAGTCCGGGACAGGGTGGGAAAACAATCAGCCCCAGCATTTT
many	TRBV20-1	-	15	TRBJ2-1	CSARDRQITRNEQFF	TGCAGTGCTAGAGACAGACAGATAACCCGCAATGAGCAGTTCTTC
many	TRBV12-3/TRBV12-4	-	11	TRBJ2-7	CASSFVGEQYF	TGTGCCAGCAGTTTCGTTGGGGAGCAGTACTTC
many	TRBV19	-	11	TRBJ1-4	CASSIGEKLFF	TGTGCCAGTAGTATTGGAGAAAAACTGTTTTTT
many	TRBV12-3/TRBV12-4	-	13	TRBJ1-4	CASSRRGNEKLFF	TGTGCCAGCAGTAGACGGGGGAATGAAAAACTGTTTTTT
-	TRBV6-2/TRBV6-3	-	14	TRBJ2-1	CASILKEGGNEQFF	TGTGCCAGCATCCTGAAGGAAGGGGGCAATGAGCAGTTCTTC
many	TRBV28	-	14	TRBJ2-7	CASTSSGVTYEQYF	TGTGCCAGCACCTCTTCCGGGGTGACTTACGAGCAGTACTTC
-	TRBV20-1	TRBD1	13	TRBJ2-1	CSGRTGNYNEQFF	TGCAGTGGGAGGACAGGGAACTACAATGAGCAGTTCTTC
many	TRBV27	-	14	TRBJ1-6	CASSLGWRQSPLHF	TGTGCCAGCAGTTTAGGGTGGAGGCAGTCACCCCTCCACTTT
-	TRBV2	TRBD2	14	TRBJ2-1	CASSELAGGTEQFF	TGTGCCAGCAGTGAACTAGCGGGAGGGACTGAGCAGTTCTTC
few	TRBV25-1	TRBD2	16	TRBJ2-5	CASSELLLGLGETQYF	TGTGCCAGCAGTGAATTACTGTTAGGACTAGGCGAGACCCAGTACTTC
many	TRBV6-1	-	14	TRBJ1-2	CASSEAAGGYGYTF	TGTGCCAGCAGTGAAGCGGCCGGGGGCTATGGCTACACCTTC
many	TRBV12-3/TRBV12-4	-	14	TRBJ2-2	CASSLLSGKGELFF	TGTGCCAGCAGTTTATTATCCGGGAAGGGGGAGCTGTTTTTT
many	TRBV19	TRBD1	15	TRBJ2-7	CASRLGTGIVYEQYF	TGTGCCAGTAGACTGGGGACAGGGATTGTCTACGAGCAGTACTTC
many	TRBV20-1	-	16	TRBJ2-3	CSARDALRPGGDTQYF	TGCAGTGCTAGAGATGCCCTGCGGCCTGGAGGAGATACGCAGTATTTT
-	TRBV5-6	TRBD1	15	TRBJ2-1	CASSLRTGPLDEQFF	TGTGCCAGCAGCCTCAGGACAGGCCCCCTGGATGAGCAGTTCTTC
many	TRBV6-1	TRBD1	19	TRBJ1-4	CASSVLTGHPGGTNEKLFF	TGTGCCAGCAGTGTTTTAACGGGACACCCAGGGGGAACTAATGAAAAACTGTTTTTT
many	TRBV6-4	TRBD1	14	TRBJ2-3	CASSSRTGADTQYF	TGTGCCAGCAGTTCGCGGACAGGGGCAGATACGCAGTATTTT